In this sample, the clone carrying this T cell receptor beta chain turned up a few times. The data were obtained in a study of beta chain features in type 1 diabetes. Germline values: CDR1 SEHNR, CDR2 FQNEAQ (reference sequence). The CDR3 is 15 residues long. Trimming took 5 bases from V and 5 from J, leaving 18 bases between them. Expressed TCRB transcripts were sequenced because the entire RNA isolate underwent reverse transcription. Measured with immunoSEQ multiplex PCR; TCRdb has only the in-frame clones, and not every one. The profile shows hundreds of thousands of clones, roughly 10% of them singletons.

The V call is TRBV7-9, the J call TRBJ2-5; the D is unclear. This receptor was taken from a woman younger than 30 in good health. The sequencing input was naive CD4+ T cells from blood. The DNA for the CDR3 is TGTGCCAGCAGCACAACAGACCCTCTCGCGGAGACCCAGTACTTC. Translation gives CASSTTDPLAETQYF.